The sequence of this T cell receptor beta chain was determined in a study of control samples from healthy donors and cancer patients. TCRdb's copy holds only in-frame clones and misses some; the assay was immunoSEQ multiplex PCR. The sample has over 100,000 clones, roughly 92% seen once. Germline lookup yields CDR1 LGHNT and CDR2 FRNRAP. This CDR3 comprises 17 residues. The ends were cut back, 2 bases at V and 0 bases at J, with 16 bases in the middle. What was sequenced was blood. The origin of this receptor is a man younger than 35 in good health. This sequence joins TRBV12-5 and TRBJ1-1; D is possibly TRBD1 (6 bases). DNA for the CDR3: TGTGCTAGTGGTTTGATTAGCAGAGGACAGATGAACACTGAAGCTTTCTTT. Translation: CASGLISRGQMNTEAFF.